The next 8 T cell receptor beta chains were all read from a single sample in a study of T cells in Graves' hyperthyroidism and ophthalmopathy. RNA transcripts provided the source from which TCR beta CDR3 regions were amplified. HTBI primers were used for first-round RT-PCR of the TCR CDR3. TCRdb used MiXCR to reprocess the multiplex PCR reads, holding one entry per CDR3 protein. The sample consists of 300,000 to 400,000 distinct CDR3 sequences, under 25% of them appearing once. Sequencing input: blood. All receptors come from a woman aged 50 to 60 with Graves' hyperthyroidism.

This clonotype was picked up many times. J is TRBJ1-2 and V is TRBV5-1; 7 nucleotides line up with TRBD1. Germline V gene sequence: CDR1 SGHRS, CDR2 YFSETQ. J lost 8 bases, V lost 0 bases, and 4 bases had no gene match. This CDR3 region has 13 residues. The CDR3 DNA reads TGCGCCAGCAGCTTGGAGGGACAGAAGGGCTACACCTTC. Its protein is CASSLEGQKGYTF.

This clonotype was observed many times. The chain carries TRBV30 and TRBJ1-1; D not resolved. The germline V gene has CDR1 GTSNPN and CDR2 SVGIG (reference sequence). The CDR3 consists of 11 residues. The V end lost 3 bases, the J end lost 7 bases, and 9 bases lay between the germline ends. The DNA for the CDR3 is TGTGCCTGGAGGAAGAACCTTGAAGCTTTCTTT. Its translation: CAWRKNLEAFF.

The CDR3 loop is CASRTTGGGYTF. The CDR3 DNA is TGTGCCAGCAGAACGACGGGGGGTGGCTACACCTTC. This sequence joins TRBV12-3 or TRBV12-4 and TRBJ1-2; tentative D call: TRBD1 (5 bases). Between the trimmed V and J ends, which lost 6 bases and 7 bases, there was a span of 12 bases. This CDR3 spans 12 amino acids.

This clonotype was recorded many times. The gene calls are TRBV15 and TRBJ1-5; possible D gene TRBD1, 5 bases. V was shortened by 0 bases and J by 4 bases, with 10 bases between the two germline ends. Germline CDR1 LNHNV, CDR2 YYDKDF (reference sequence). This CDR3 region has 15 residues. The CDR3 spells CATSRDQRQNQPQHF. The CDR3, as DNA: TGTGCCACCAGCAGAGATCAGAGACAGAATCAGCCCCAGCATTTT.

For the CDR3, the DNA is TGCGCCAGCAGCTTGTACCTAGGTGACACTGAAGCTTTCTTT. It yields the protein CASSLYLGDTEAFF. This rearrangement joins TRBV5-1 to TRBJ1-1; D uncertain. V gave up 1 base and J gave up 3 bases, with 10 bases separating them. Germline values: CDR1 SGHRS, CDR2 YFSETQ. The CDR3 covers 14 residues.

CDR3 region: CASRGRLAGGHRYNEQFF. The CDR3 coding sequence is TGTGCCAGCAGGGGGAGACTAGCGGGAGGGCATCGCTACAATGAGCAGTTCTTC. This chain links TRBV6-1 with TRBJ2-1; 14 bases align to TRBD2. CDR1 is MNHNS, CDR2 SASEGT, per germline. With 6 bases clipped from V and 3 bases from J, the junction kept 10 bases outside the gene matches. This CDR3 contains 18 residues.

In this sample, this clonotype turned up many times. The gene calls are TRBV5-1 and TRBJ2-3, with a weak D call TRBD2 (5 bases). CDR1 is SGHRS, CDR2 YFSETQ, per germline. The CDR3 consists of 15 residues. Trimming pared 0 bases from V and 3 bases from J, leaving 11 bases between. This chain's CDR3 is CASSLGTPGTDTQYF. The DNA for the CDR3 is TGCGCCAGCAGCTTGGGGACCCCGGGGACAGATACGCAGTATTTT.

The chain has TRBV6-1 and TRBJ2-3; 10 bases line up with TRBD2. V shed 2 bases and J 1 base; nucleotides not matched to a gene: 6. Germline CDR1 is MNHNS and CDR2 is SASEGT. This CDR3 region has 17 residues. CDR3 protein: CASSELAGARRTDTQYF. The CDR3 DNA sequence: TGTGCCAGCAGTGAACTAGCGGGAGCGCGTCGCACAGATACGCAGTATTTT.